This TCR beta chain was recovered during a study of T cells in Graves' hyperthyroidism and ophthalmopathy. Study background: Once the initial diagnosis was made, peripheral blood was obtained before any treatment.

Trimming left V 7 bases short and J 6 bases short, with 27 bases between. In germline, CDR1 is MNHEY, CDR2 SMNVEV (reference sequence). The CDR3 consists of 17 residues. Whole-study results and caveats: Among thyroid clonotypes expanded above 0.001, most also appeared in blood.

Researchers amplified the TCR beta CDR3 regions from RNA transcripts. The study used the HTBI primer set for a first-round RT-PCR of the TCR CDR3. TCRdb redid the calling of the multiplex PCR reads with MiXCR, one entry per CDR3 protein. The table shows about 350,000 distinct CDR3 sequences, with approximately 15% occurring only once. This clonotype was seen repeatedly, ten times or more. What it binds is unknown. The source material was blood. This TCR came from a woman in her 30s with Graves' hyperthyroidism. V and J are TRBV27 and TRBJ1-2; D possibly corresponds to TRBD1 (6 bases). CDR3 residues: CASTTADAARGYNGYTF. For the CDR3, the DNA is TGTGCCAGCACTACGGCTGACGCCGCCAGGGGTTATAATGGCTACACCTTC.